A single TCR beta chain is shown here with its context. The antigen remains unidentified. This CDR3 is also generated by other DNA sequences in the sample. This sample is drawn from a study of cytomegalovirus exposure and HLA in healthy donors. The PCR had 60 Vbeta and 13 Jbeta primers. Per the study methods: In a later analysis, 70 million to 80 million unique TCR beta chains included roughly 11 million shared by two or more donors. Here immunoSEQ multiplex PCR was the method, and the copy in TCRdb shows in-frame clones only, minus some. V and J calls and clone size are given by that table; D and trimming were obtained from the DNA. The sample includes about 160,000 clones, approximately 80% of them seen just once. Broader study findings: As was reported, the HLA-A and HLA-B alleles of most subjects were accurately predicted from TCR beta sequences.

Trimming removed 6 bases from V and 2 bases from J, with 14 bases in between. The CDR3 loop spans 14 amino acids. Germline V gene lookup returns CDR1 SGHDT and CDR2 YYEEEE. The clonotype originates from a boy younger than 10 in good health and CMV-seronegative. Sequenced input: PBMCs. The V gene is TRBV5-6, the J gene TRBJ2-5; D perhaps matches TRBD2 (6 bases). CDR3 nucleotide sequence: TGTGCCAGCAACCACGGGGGTACACAAGAGACCCAGTACTTC. This gives the protein CASNHGGTQETQYF.